Given below is one T cell receptor beta chain in context. Its antigen specificity is not known. The input lacks base qualities; no much larger clone sits a single base away. The source of the sample is a study of molecular identifiers for immune sequencing clone quantification (dated by TCRdb to 2016 to 2019). For context, the study as a whole: For a replicate experiment, the RNA from either around 20,000 or 99,000 naive CD8 T cells was divided into five aliquots, and four of those aliquots went on to sequencing. This methods study used CD8 T cells to benchmark TCR RNA copy counting and molecular-identifier clustering-based TCR repertoire sequencing (MIDCIRS).

What the research found in general, with its limitations: Spiked-in Jurkat TCR RNA equal to a single cell's worth was reported to be detectable even within 1,200,000 naive CD8 T cells. Modeling indicated about 3 TCR RNA copies recovered per cell, compared with about 9.7 by digital PCR, which implies a capture efficiency of around 30%. Naive libraries contained spiked-in Jurkat TCR RNA (roughly ten copies' worth), which is not part of the donor repertoire. When barcode sub-clustering was left out, chimeric consensus sequences inflated TCR diversity, with chimeras reaching as high as 47%. The sizes of highly expanded clones could end up underestimated when identical TCR molecules share a barcode. In CMV-specific effector cells, clones with more than 20 RNA copies contained over 98% of molecules, whereas in naive cells such clones contained under 1% of molecules.

The library came from PCR. The sequencer listed for this sample is NextSeq 500. Preparation of bulk TCR libraries followed a previously described approach, with the TCR primers listed in Table S5. Total RNA was purified with the Qiagen AllPrep DNA/RNA kit. Reads from multiple sequencing runs of the same library were pooled before analysis. The paper's processing steps were these. Reads were retained only if an exact TCR constant sequence was present, and the retained reads were trimmed to 150 nt and grouped according to their 12-nt molecular barcodes. Reads in each barcode group were sub-clustered using a 15% Levenshtein threshold, and a quality-weighted consensus sequence was built for each RNA molecule. Non-functional sequences were filtered out, along with any lower-count sequence sitting one edit away from another sequence. Barcode sub-clusters with fewer than 20% of the maximum read count were removed, based on fitting two negative binomial distributions. TCRdb itself trimmed the public reads at Q25 with fastp, ran MiXCR and retained productive beta chains. CDR3 protein duplicates are merged, each entry listing the most common genes and DNA. These V and J calls rely on TCRdb rather than the paper's analysis. A total of more than 550,000 distinct CDR3 sequences appear in this sample, around 25% of them only once. The ten biggest clones cover 0.78% of the sample.

The CDR3 starts with the cysteine, ends with the phenylalanine, and has 14 residues. The only DNA kept is the CDR3, 42 bases in frame from the first base. As encoded in the germline V gene, CDR1 is SQVTM while CDR2 is ANQGSEA. The V and J ends are trimmed by 0 bases and 7 bases, leaving 15 bases between them. Libraries of naive CD8 T cells were built from about 20,000 to 1,000,000 sorted cells, with 10%, 30% or 50% of the purified RNA used. Naive CD8 T cells were FACS-sorted as CD8+CD4-CCR7+CD45RA+ on a BD FACSAria II into RLT Plus buffer. Around 10 TCR copies' worth of Jurkat RNA were spiked into about 20,000-1,000,000 naive CD8 T cell samples to test detection sensitivity. Enrichment of CD8 T cells was performed with RosetteSep CD8+ T Cell Enrichment Cocktail and Ficoll-Paque, after which ACK red cell lysis was carried out.

Sequences were obtained from naive CD8+ T cells from blood, with Jurkat cell RNA spiked in. The cell subset or site label, as the study defines it: FACS-sorted CD8+CD4-CCR7+CD45RA+ naive T cells. The TCR originated in a human donor in good health. Some libraries in this study had Jurkat cell RNA spiked in. This sequence uses TRBV29-1 and TRBJ1-2; there is no confident call for the D gene. The DNA sequence follows: TGCAGCGTTGAAGAGGACCGGGCAGGCTGTGGCTACACCTTC. Its coded protein is CSVEEDRAGCGYTF.